These 21 T cell receptor beta chains came from one sample sequenced in a study of Graves' ophthalmopathy and Graves' hyperthyroidism. RNA transcripts served as template for amplifying TCR beta CDR3 sequences. RT-PCR with HTBI primers came first, then second-round multiplex PCR. In TCRdb, the multiplex PCR reads were re-called with MiXCR into one record per CDR3 protein. The sample contains approximately 640,000 distinct CDR3 sequences, roughly 41% of which appear only once. Sample: peripheral blood. The receptors come from an adult man with Graves' ophthalmopathy.

The chain recombines TRBV9 with TRBJ2-7; D perhaps matches TRBD2 (6 bases). Matching the DNA end better, TRBJ2-1 makes the J call doubtful. Germline-derived CDR1 and CDR2 are SGDLS and YYNGEE. The CDR3 extends over 15 amino acids. CDR3 sequence (DNA): TGTGCCAGCAGCGTAGGCGGCGGGATGAGGAATGAGCAGTTCTTC. Protein sequence: CASSVGGGMRNEQFF.

This chain joins TRBV27 and TRBJ1-1; D is ambiguous. Germline values: CDR1 MNHEY, CDR2 SMNVEV (reference sequence). The V end was cut by 7 bases, the J end by 3 bases, with 9 bases between. The CDR3 is made up of 12 amino acids. The CDR3 reads CASKSGHTEAFF. CDR3 sequence (DNA): TGTGCCAGCAAGTCCGGGCACACTGAAGCTTTCTTT.

This clonotype was seen more than once but under ten times. V is TRBV20-1 and J is TRBJ1-2; D perhaps matches TRBD1 (6 bases). The CDR3 contains 17 residues. Trimming removed 1 base from V and 5 bases from J, with 23 bases in between. From germline, CDR1 is DFQATT and CDR2 SNEGSKA (reference sequence). The DNA for the CDR3 is TGCAGTGCTAGAGTACGTGGATTACAGGGCAGCATATATGGCTACACCTTC. Translating gives CSARVRGLQGSIYGYTF.

This rearrangement joins TRBV27 to TRBJ1-4; TRBD1 aligns across 8 bases. The CDR3 spans 13 residues. The germline gives CDR1 MNHEY, CDR2 SMNVEV (reference sequence). J lost 10 bases, V lost 5 bases, and 6 bases had no gene match. CDR3: CASSDRGSGKLFF. CDR3 DNA: TGTGCCAGCAGTGACAGGGGATCTGGAAAACTGTTTTTT.

At least ten counts were recorded for this clonotype. At one boundary the junction diverges from the germline segment, which might be a read error. The chain links TRBV19 to TRBJ1-6; possible D gene TRBD1, 6 bases. Germline lookup yields CDR1 LNHDA and CDR2 SQIVND (reference sequence). The CDR3 length is 13 residues. The CDR3 DNA is TGTGTCAGTAGACAGGCCGGGAGTTCACCCCTCCACTTT. This encodes CVSRQAGSSPLHF.

This sequence joins TRBV29-1 and TRBJ1-2; TRBD1 is a possible D gene (5 bases). CDR1 is SQVTM and CDR2 is ANQGSEA in the germline V gene. The CDR3 contains 12 residues. The CDR3, as DNA: TGCAGTGCTGGGGCCGGGGGCTATGGCTACACCTTC. Encoded protein: CSAGAGGYGYTF.

This clonotype was found a few times. The chain uses TRBV7-9 and TRBJ2-2; no clear D gene. CDR1 and CDR2 from the germline V gene are SEHNR and FQNEAQ (reference sequence). V was trimmed by 5 bases and J by 8 bases, leaving 9 bases between them. CDR3 length: 12 amino acids. The CDR3 DNA reads TGTGCCAGCAGCCTCCCGCTGGGGGAGCTGTTTTTT. Translating it yields CASSLPLGELFF.

The V and J genes are TRBV10-3 and TRBJ2-7; 8 bases agree with TRBD2. J gave up 0 bases and V 11 bases, and 6 bases lay outside the gene matches. The CDR3 covers 13 residues. Per germline, CDR1 ENHRY and CDR2 SYGVKD. The CDR3 DNA sequence: TGTGCCCGCGGGGGGCGGACCTCCTACGAGCAGTACTTC. Its protein is CARGGRTSYEQYF.

This clonotype occurred many times. This chain connects TRBV20-1 to TRBJ2-5, with D possibly TRBD2 on 6 matching bases. CDR3 length: 13 amino acids. Germline V gene lookup returns CDR1 DFQATT and CDR2 SNEGSKA (reference sequence). Trimming stripped 6 bases from V and 0 bases from J, with 11 bases between. CDR3 sequence: CSAGGSYQETQYF. The CDR3 DNA sequence: TGCAGTGCGGGAGGCTCGTACCAAGAGACCCAGTACTTC.

This rearrangement joins TRBV12-3 or TRBV12-4 to TRBJ2-2; 13 nucleotides agree with TRBD2. V gave up 4 bases and J gave up 6 bases; unmatched junction bases: 5. The length of the CDR3 is 16 residues. Written as DNA, the CDR3 is TGTGCCAGCAGTTCCGGACTAGCGGGAGTGGCCGGGGAGCTGTTTTTT. Protein: CASSSGLAGVAGELFF.

The rearrangement links TRBV10-2 to TRBJ2-2; TRBD2 is a possible D gene (6 bases). V was pared by 6 bases and J by 0 bases, with 11 bases between. Germline lookup yields CDR1 WSHSY and CDR2 SAAADI. The CDR3 sequence is 15 residues long. CDR3 residues: CASRGGLSNTGELFF. The CDR3 DNA reads as TGCGCCAGCAGGGGGGGTCTTTCGAACACCGGGGAGCTGTTTTTT.

This clonotype was counted at least ten times. The chain links TRBV15 to TRBJ1-3; unclear D gene. CDR3 length: 15 amino acids. V dropped 8 bases and J dropped 0 bases, with 14 bases sitting between them. Germline-derived CDR1 and CDR2 are LNHNV and YYDKDF (reference sequence). The CDR3 loop is CATGEDGFSGNTIYF. The CDR3 DNA reads TGTGCCACCGGGGAAGACGGATTCTCTGGAAACACCATATATTTT. The full variable domain, in which reference TRBV15 and TRBJ1-3 provide the parts outside the CDR3, is DAMVIQNPRYQVTQFGKPVTLSCSQTLNHNVMYWYQQKSSQAPKLLFHYYDKDFNNEADTPDNFQSRRPNTSFCFLDIRSPGLGDTAMYLCATGEDGFSGNTIYFGEGSWLTVV.

This rearrangement joins TRBV29-1 to TRBJ2-7; 10 bases are a match to TRBD2. The CDR3 totals 16 residues. Germline V gene data show CDR1 as SQVTM and CDR2 as ANQGSEA. V gave up 2 bases and J gave up 2 bases; unmatched junction bases: 9. The CDR3 coding sequence is TGCAGCGTTGAACTTGGACTAGCGGAGACAACCTACGAGCAGTACTTC. It translates to CSVELGLAETTYEQYF.

This clonotype was seen more than once but under ten times. The chain uses TRBV7-9 and TRBJ1-3, with D possibly matching TRBD1 (5 bases). Per germline, CDR1 SEHNR and CDR2 FQNEAQ (reference sequence). V was trimmed by 6 bases and J by 1 base, leaving 16 bases between them. The CDR3 consists of 16 residues. The CDR3 here is CASRGVTQTSGNTIYF. The CDR3 nucleotides read TGTGCCAGCAGGGGGGTGACCCAAACTTCTGGAAACACCATATATTTT.

This clonotype was recorded many times. This chain links TRBV6-1 with TRBJ1-2; D call uncertain. V lost 3 bases to trimming and J lost 4 bases, with 6 bases between them. In germline, CDR1 is MNHNS, CDR2 SASEGT. This CDR3 is 12 amino acids long. This chain's CDR3 is CASSDFLYGYTF. CDR3 sequence (DNA): TGTGCCAGCAGTGATTTCCTCTATGGCTACACCTTC.

This clonotype was detected only a few times. The CDR3 DNA reads as TGCAGTGCCCTAGCGGGGGGGCCCACCGGGGAGCTGTTTTTT. Protein: CSALAGGPTGELFF. This chain uses TRBV20-1 with TRBJ2-2; TRBD2 agrees at 12 bases. Germline values: CDR1 DFQATT, CDR2 SNEGSKA (reference sequence). The CDR3 covers 14 residues. The junction had 3 bases not matched to a gene; V was cut back by 6 bases and J by 4 bases.

In nucleotides, the CDR3 is TGTGCCATCAGTGGTCAGCCTGGAGGTAACGCTTTCTTT. Its translation: CAISGQPGGNAFF. The rearrangement uses TRBV10-3 and TRBJ1-1, with D uncertain. Germline-derived CDR1 and CDR2 are ENHRY and SYGVKD. This CDR3 comprises 13 residues. Trimming removed 4 bases from V and 11 bases from J, with 17 bases in between.

J is TRBJ2-7 and V is TRBV7-9, with 12 bases aligning to TRBD1. The length of the CDR3 is 17 residues. Germline-derived CDR1 and CDR2 are SEHNR and FQNEAQ (reference sequence). V trimming: 5 bases; J trimming: 2 bases; junction bases outside the gene matches: 10. This chain's CDR3 is CASSQVRGTGGTYEQYF. The CDR3 region has the DNA TGTGCCAGCAGCCAAGTACGGGGGACAGGGGGCACCTACGAGCAGTACTTC.

This clonotype was detected ten times or more. The rearrangement joins TRBV25-1 to TRBJ1-5, with no clear D. CDR3 length: 13 amino acids. The germline V gene encodes CDR1 MGHDK and CDR2 SYGVNS. V was clipped by 9 bases and J by 4 bases, with 13 bases between them. This CDR3 is CARHTSHNQPQHF. The CDR3 region has the DNA TGTGCCAGACACACTAGTCATAATCAGCCCCAGCATTTT. Together with reference TRBV25-1 and TRBJ1-5, the CDR3 gives the full variable domain: EADIYQTPRYLVIGTGKKITLECSQTMGHDKMYWYQQDPGMELHLIHYSYGVNSTEKGDLSSESTVSRIRTEHFPLTLESARPSHTSQYLCARHTSHNQPQHFGDGTRLSIL.

V gene TRBV4-2 combines with J gene TRBJ1-5, with D hard to call. Germline values: CDR1 LGHNA, CDR2 YNFKEQ. Between the trimmed V and J ends, which lost 0 bases and 0 bases, there was a span of 9 bases. This CDR3 spans 16 amino acids. This CDR3 is CASSQDFGYSNQPQHF. In nucleotides, the CDR3 is TGTGCCAGCAGCCAAGACTTTGGGTATAGCAATCAGCCCCAGCATTTT.

This clonotype was counted many times. This rearrangement joins TRBV7-9 to TRBJ2-5; D call uncertain. Germline CDR1 SEHNR, CDR2 FQNEAQ (reference sequence). This CDR3 contains 15 residues. V dropped 7 bases and J dropped 1 base, with 16 bases sitting between them. The CDR3 DNA reads as TGTGCCAGCACCCCCCGTTTAGGCTCCCAAGAGACCCAGTACTTC. This gives the protein CASTPRLGSQETQYF.